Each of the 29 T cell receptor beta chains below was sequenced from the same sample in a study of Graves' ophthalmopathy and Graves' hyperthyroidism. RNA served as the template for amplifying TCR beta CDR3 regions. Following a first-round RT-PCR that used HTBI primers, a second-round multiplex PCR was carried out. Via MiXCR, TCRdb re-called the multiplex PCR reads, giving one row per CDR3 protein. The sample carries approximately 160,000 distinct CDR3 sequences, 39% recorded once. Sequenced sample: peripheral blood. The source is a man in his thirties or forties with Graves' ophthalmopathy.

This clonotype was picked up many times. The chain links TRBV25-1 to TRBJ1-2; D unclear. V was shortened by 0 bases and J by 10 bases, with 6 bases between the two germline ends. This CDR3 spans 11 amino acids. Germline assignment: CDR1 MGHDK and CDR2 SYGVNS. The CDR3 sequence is CASSEYRLYTF. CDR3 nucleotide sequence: TGTGCCAGCAGTGAATATCGCCTCTACACCTTC.

The CDR3 DNA reads TGTGCCAGCAGCGGTGGGACAGGGGGTGGGGACACCATATATTTT. Residues: CASSGGTGGGDTIYF. This chain joins TRBV5-4 and TRBJ1-3, with TRBD1 matching over 11 bases. Unmatched junction bases numbered 8, after V lost 4 bases and J lost 8 bases. Germline loops: CDR1 SGHNT, CDR2 YYREEE (reference sequence). The CDR3 is 15 amino acids. The full variable domain, in which reference TRBV5-4 and TRBJ1-3 provide the parts outside the CDR3, is ETGVTQSPTHLIKTRGQQVTLRCSSQSGHNTVSWYQQALGQGPQFIFQYYREEENGRGNFPPRFSGLQFPNYSSELNVNALELDDSALYLCASSGGTGGGDTIYFGEGSWLTVV.

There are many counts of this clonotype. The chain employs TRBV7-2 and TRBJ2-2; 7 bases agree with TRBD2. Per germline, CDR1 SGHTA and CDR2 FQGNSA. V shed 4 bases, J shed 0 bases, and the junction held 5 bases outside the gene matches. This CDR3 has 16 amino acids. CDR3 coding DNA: TGTGCCAGCAGCTCTTCCGGACTAGCGAACACCGGGGAGCTGTTTTTT. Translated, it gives CASSSSGLANTGELFF.

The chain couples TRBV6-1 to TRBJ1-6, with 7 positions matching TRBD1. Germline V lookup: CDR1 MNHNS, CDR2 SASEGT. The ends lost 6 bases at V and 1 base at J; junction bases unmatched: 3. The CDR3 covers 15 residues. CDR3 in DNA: TGTGCCAGCAGGCAGGGGGGGTCCTATAATTCACCCCTCCACTTT. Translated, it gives CASRQGGSYNSPLHF.

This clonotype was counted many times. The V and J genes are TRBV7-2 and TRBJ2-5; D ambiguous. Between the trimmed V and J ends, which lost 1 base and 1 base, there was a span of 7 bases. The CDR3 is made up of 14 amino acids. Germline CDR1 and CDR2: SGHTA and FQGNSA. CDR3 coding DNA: TGTGCCAGCAGCTTAGTCTCAGGCCAAGAGACCCAGTACTTC. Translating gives CASSLVSGQETQYF. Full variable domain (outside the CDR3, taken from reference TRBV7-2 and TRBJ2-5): GAGVSQSPSNKVTEKGKDVELRCDPISGHTALYWYRQSLGQGLEFLIYFQGNSAPDKSGLPSDRFSAERTGGSVSTLTIQRTQQEDSAVYLCASSLVSGQETQYFGPGTRLLVL.

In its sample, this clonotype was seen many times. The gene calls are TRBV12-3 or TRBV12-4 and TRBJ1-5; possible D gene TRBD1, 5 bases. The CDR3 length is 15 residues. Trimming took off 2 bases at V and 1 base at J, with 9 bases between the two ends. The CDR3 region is CASSLQGESNQPQHF. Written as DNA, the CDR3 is TGTGCCAGCAGTTTACAGGGCGAAAGCAATCAGCCCCAGCATTTT.

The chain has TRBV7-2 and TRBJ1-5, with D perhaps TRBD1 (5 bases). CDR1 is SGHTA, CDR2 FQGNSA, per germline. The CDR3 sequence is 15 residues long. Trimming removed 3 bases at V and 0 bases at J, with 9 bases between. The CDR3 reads CASSFTTVSNQPQHF. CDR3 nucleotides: TGTGCCAGCAGCTTTACGACAGTTAGCAATCAGCCCCAGCATTTT.

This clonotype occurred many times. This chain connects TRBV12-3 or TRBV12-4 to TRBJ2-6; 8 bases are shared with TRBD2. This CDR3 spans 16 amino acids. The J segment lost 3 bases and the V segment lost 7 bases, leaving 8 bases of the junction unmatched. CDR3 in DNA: TGTGCCAGCACCCTCGGGGGGGTTAGTGGGGCCAACGTCCTGACTTTC. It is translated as CASTLGGVSGANVLTF.

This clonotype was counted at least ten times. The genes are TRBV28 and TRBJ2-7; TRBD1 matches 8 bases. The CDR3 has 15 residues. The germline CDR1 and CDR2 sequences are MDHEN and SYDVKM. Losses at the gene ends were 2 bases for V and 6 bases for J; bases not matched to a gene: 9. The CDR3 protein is CASSLQMPGQGEQYF. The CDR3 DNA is TGTGCCAGCAGTTTACAAATGCCCGGACAGGGCGAGCAGTACTTC.

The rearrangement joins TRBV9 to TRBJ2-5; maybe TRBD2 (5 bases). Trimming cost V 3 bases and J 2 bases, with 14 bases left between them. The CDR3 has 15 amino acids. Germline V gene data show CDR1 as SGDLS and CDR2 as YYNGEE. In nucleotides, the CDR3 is TGTGCCAGCAGCGCAGTCGGGATCCTTCAAGAGACCCAGTACTTC. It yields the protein CASSAVGILQETQYF.

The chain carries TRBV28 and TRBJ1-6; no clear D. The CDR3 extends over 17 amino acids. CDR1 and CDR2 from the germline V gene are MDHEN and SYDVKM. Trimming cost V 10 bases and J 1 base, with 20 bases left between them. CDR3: CATQGRTEGSYNSPLHF. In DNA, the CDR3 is TGTGCCACACAAGGACGGACTGAGGGATCCTATAATTCACCCCTCCACTTT.

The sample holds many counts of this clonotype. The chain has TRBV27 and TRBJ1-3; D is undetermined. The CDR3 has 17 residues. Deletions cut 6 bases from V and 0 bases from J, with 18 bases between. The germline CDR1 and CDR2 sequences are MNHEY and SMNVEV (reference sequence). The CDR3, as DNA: TGTGCCAGCAGCCTCTCCAATCCGGGGAGCTCTGGAAACACCATATATTTT. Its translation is CASSLSNPGSSGNTIYF.

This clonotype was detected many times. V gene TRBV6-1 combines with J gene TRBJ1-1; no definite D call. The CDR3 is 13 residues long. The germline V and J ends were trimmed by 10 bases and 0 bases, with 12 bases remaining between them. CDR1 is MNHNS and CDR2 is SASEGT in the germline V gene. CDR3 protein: CATKRPMNTEAFF. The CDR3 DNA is TGTGCCACAAAGAGACCTATGAACACTGAAGCTTTCTTT.

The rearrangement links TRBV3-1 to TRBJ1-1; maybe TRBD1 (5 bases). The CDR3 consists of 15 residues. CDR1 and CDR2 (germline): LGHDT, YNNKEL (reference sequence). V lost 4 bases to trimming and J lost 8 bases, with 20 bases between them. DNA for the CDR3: TGTGCCAGCAGCCCTACGACGGGGGTACAATTAGAAGCTTTCTTT. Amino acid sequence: CASSPTTGVQLEAFF. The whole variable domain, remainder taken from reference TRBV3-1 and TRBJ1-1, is DTAVSQTPKYLVTQMGNDKSIKCEQNLGHDTMYWYKQDSKKFLKIMFSYNNKELIINETVPNRFSPKSPDKAHLNLHINSLELGDSAVYFCASSPTTGVQLEAFFGQGTRLTVV.

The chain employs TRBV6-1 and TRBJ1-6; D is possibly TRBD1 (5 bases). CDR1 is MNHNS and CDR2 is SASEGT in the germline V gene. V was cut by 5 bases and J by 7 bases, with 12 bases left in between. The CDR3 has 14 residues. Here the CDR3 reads CASSPPGRNSPLHF. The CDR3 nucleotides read TGTGCCAGCAGTCCACCGGGGCGAAATTCACCCCTCCACTTT.

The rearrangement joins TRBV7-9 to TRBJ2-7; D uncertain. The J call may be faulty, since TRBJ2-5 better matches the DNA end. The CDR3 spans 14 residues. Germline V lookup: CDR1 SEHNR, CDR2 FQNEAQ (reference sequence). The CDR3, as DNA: TGTGCCAGCAGCTTCGCAGGCCGTTTGGAGACCCAGTACTTC. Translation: CASSFAGRLETQYF.

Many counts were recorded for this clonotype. CDR3 residues: CAISESEDSSYEQYF. The CDR3 DNA sequence: TGTGCCATCAGTGAGTCCGAGGACAGCTCCTACGAGCAGTACTTC. The J gene is TRBJ2-7, the V gene TRBV10-3, with a weak D call TRBD1 (6 bases). Trimming took 0 bases from V and 0 from J, leaving 9 bases between them. Germline V gene sequence: CDR1 ENHRY, CDR2 SYGVKD. This CDR3 is 15 amino acids long.

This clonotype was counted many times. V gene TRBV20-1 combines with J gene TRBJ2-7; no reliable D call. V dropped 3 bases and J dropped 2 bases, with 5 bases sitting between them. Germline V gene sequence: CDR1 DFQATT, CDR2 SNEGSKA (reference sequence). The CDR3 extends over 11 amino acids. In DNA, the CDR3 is TGCAGTGCTAGGGGGACCTACGAGCAGTACTTC. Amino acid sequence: CSARGTYEQYF.

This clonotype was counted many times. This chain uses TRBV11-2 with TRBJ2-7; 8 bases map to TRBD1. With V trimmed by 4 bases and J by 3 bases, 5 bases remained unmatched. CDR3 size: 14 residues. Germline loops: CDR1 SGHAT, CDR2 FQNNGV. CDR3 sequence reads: CASSSTGEHYEQYF. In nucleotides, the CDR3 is TGTGCCAGCAGCTCGACAGGGGAACACTACGAGCAGTACTTC.

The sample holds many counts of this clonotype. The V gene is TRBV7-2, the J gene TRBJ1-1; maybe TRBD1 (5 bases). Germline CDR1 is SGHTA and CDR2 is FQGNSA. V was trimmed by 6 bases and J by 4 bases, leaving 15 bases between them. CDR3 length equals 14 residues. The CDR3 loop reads CASRTGGVSTEAFF. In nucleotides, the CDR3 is TGTGCCAGCAGGACGGGGGGTGTGAGCACTGAAGCTTTCTTT.

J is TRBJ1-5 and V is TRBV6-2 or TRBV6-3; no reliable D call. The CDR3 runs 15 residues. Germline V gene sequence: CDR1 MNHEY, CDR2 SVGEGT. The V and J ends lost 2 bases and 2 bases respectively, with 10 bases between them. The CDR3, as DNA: TGTGCCAGCAGTTACGTCTCAGGAGGCAATCAGCCCCAGCATTTT. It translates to CASSYVSGGNQPQHF.

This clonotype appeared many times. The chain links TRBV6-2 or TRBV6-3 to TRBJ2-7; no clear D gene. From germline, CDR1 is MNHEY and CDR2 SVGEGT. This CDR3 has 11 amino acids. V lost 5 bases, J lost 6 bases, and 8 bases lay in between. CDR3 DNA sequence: TGTGCCAGCAGTACTCTATCCGAGCAGTACTTC. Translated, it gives CASSTLSEQYF.

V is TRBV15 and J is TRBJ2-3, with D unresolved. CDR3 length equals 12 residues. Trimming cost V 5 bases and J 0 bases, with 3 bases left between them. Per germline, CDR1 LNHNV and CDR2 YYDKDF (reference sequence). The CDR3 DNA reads TGTGCCACCAGCGGCAGCACAGATACGCAGTATTTT. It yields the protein CATSGSTDTQYF.

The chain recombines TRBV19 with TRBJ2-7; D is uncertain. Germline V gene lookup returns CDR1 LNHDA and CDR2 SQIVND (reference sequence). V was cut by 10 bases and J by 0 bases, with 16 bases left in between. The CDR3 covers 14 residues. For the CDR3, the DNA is TGTGCCACTCGCGTCGGGCATAGCTCCTACGAGCAGTACTTC. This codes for CATRVGHSSYEQYF.

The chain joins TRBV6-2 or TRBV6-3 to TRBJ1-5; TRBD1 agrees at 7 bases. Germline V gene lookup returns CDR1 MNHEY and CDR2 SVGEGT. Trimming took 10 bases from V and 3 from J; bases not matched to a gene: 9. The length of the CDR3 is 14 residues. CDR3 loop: CATDEGGYNQPQHF. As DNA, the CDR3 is TGTGCCACGGATGAAGGGGGCTACAATCAGCCCCAGCATTTT.

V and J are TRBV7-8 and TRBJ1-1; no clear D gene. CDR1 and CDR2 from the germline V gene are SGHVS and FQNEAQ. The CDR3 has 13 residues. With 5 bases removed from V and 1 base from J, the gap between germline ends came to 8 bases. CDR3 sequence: CASSPYKNTEAFF. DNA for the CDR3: TGTGCCAGCAGCCCCTACAAGAACACTGAAGCTTTCTTT.

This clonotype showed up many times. Written as DNA, the CDR3 is TGTGCCAGCAGCCCAGGGAACCAAGAGACCCAGTACTTC. It specifies CASSPGNQETQYF. The chain is built from TRBV7-3 and TRBJ2-5; a possible D gene is TRBD1 (5 bases). The germline CDR1 and CDR2 sequences are SGHTA and FQGTGA. CDR3 length: 13 residues. Trimming pared 5 bases from V and 0 bases from J, leaving 7 bases between.

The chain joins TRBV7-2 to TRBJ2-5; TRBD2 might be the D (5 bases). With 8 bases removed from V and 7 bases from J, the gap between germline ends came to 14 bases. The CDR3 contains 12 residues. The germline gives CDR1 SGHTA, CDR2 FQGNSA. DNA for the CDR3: TGTGCCAGCGCGTCAGAGGCGGGGACCCAGTACTTC. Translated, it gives CASASEAGTQYF.

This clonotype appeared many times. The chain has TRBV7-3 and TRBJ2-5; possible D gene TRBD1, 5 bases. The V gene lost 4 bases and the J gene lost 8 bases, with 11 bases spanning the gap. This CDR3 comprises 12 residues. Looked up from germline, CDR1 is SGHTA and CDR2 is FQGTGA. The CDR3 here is CASSSDRQTQYF. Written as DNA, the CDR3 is TGTGCCAGCAGCTCCGACAGACAAACCCAGTACTTC. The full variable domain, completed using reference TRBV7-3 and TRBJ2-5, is GAGVSQTPSNKVTEKGKYVELRCDPISGHTALYWYRQSLGQGPEFLIYFQGTGAADDSGLPNDRFFAVRPEGSVSTLKIQRTERGDSAVYLCASSSDRQTQYFGPGTRLLVL.